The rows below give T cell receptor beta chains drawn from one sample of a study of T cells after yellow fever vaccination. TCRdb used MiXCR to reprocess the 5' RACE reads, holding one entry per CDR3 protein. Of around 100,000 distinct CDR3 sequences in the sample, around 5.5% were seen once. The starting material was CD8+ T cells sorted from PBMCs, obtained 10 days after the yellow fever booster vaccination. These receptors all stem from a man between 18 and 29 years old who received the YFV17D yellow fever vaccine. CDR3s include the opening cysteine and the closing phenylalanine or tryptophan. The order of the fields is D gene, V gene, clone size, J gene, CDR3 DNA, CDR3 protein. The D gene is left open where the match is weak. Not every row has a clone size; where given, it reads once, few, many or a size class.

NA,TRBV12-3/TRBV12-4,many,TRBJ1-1,TGTGCCAGCAGCCTGCGCCCAGCGAACACTGAAGCTTTCTTT,CASSLRPANTEAFF
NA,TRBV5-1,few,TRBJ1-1,TGCGCCAGCGGATACGGGGGCACTGAAGCTTTCTTT,CASGYGGTEAFF
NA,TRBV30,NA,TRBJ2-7,TGTGCCTGGAGTGTGGGTAAGGGTCGAGAGCAGTACTTC,CAWSVGKGREQYF
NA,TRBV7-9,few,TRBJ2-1,TGTGCCAGCAGCTTTGGGGGTGAGCAGTTCTTC,CASSFGGEQFF
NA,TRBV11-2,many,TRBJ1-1,TGTGCCAGCAGCTTAGAGTCCCCCCCCATTCCATGGAACACTGAAGCTTTCTTT,CASSLESPPIPWNTEAFF
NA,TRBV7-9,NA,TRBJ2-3,TGTGCCAGCACCACCTGGGGTGGGGGTAAGAGAACAGATACGCAGTATTTT,CASTTWGGGKRTDTQYF
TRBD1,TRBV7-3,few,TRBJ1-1,TGTGCCAGCAGCTTAACCGACAGGGCTGAAGCTTTCTTT,CASSLTDRAEAFF
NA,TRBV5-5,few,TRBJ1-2,TGTGCCAGCAGCTTGGGGTCGGTCGGCTACACCTTC,CASSLGSVGYTF
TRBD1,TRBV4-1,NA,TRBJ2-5,TGCGCCAGCAGCGGCTACGGACAGGGGTCGCAAGAGACCCAGTACTTC,CASSGYGQGSQETQYF
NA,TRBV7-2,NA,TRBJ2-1,TGTGCCAGCAGCTTAGTTCCAGGGGTCTCTTACAATGAGCAGTTCTTC,CASSLVPGVSYNEQFF